This paragraph reports one TCR beta chain. V was pared by 4 bases and J by 5 bases, with 24 bases between. Germline CDR1 and CDR2: SGHDT and YYEEEE. There are 17 residues in the CDR3. These data belong to a study of shared clonotypes between healthy human individuals. Study processing details: Without quality scores, immunoSEQ junctional reads could not be filtered like full-length reads. Libraries were prepared by immunoSEQ multiplex PCR; TCRdb keeps only in-frame clonotypes and omits some of them. The V and J calls and clone size were taken over from that table, and D and trimming were inferred from the DNA. Of 2 million to 2.5 million clones listed, about 90% are singletons.

The V and J genes are TRBV5-6 and TRBJ1-1; D gene ambiguous. This TCR was sampled from a man aged 18 to 29 in good health. Some clones in this sample may be carry-over from other donors' samples. Sample: naive CD4+ T cells from PBMCs. The subset is: CD45RA+ positively selected. The CDR3 region is CASSLGPPPQTTTEAFF. The CDR3 region has the DNA TGTGCCAGCAGCCTAGGGCCGCCCCCCCAAACGACGACTGAAGCTTTCTTT.